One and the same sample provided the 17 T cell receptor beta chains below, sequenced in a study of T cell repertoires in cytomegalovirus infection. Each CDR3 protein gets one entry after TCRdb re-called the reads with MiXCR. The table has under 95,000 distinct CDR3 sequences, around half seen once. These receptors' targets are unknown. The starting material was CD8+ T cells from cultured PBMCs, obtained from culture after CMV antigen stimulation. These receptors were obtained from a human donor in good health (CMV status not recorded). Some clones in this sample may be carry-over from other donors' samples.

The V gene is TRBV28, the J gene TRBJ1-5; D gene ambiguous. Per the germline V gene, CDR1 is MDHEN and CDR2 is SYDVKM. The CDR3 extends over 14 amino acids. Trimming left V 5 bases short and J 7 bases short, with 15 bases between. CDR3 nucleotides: TGTGCCAGCAGTCTTAGGGTGGTGATACAGCCCCAGCATTTT. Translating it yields CASSLRVVIQPQHF.

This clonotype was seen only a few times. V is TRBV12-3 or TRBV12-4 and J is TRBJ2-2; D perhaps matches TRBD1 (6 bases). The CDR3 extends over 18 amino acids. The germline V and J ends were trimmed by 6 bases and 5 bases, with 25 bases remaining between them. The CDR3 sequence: CASSPGRVRDNKTGELFF. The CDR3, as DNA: TGTGCCAGCAGCCCCGGCAGAGTCCGGGACAACAAAACCGGGGAGCTGTTTTTT.

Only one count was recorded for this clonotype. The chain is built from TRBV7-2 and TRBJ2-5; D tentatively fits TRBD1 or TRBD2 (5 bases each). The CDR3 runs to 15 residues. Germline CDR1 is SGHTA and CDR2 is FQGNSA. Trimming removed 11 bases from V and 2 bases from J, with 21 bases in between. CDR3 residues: CAGTHRWGRQETQYF. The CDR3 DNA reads TGTGCCGGCACCCATCGTTGGGGGAGACAAGAGACCCAGTACTTC.

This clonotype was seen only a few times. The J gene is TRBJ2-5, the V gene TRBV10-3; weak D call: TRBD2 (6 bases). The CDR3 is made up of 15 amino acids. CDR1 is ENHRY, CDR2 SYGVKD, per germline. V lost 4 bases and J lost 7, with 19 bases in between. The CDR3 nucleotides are TGTGCCATCAGTGGCGCCGGGGACTCTTTGGGGACCCAGTACTTC. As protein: CAISGAGDSLGTQYF.

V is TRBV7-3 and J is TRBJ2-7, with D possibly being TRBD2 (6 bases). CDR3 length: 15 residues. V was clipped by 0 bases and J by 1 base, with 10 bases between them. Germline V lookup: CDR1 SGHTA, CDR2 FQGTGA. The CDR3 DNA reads TGTGCCAGCAGCTTAACCGGGAGCGCATCCTACGAGCAGTACTTC. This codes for CASSLTGSASYEQYF.

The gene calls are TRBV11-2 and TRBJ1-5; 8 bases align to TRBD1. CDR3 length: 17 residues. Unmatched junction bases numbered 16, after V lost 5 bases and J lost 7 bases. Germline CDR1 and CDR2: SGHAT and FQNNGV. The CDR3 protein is CASSPRPADRVDQPQHF. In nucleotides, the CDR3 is TGTGCCAGCAGCCCTCGACCCGCGGACAGGGTAGACCAGCCCCAGCATTTT.

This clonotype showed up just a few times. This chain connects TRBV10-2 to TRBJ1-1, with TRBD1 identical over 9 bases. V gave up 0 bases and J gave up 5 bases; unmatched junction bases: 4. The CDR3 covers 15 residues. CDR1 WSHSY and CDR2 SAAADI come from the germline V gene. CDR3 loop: CASSESRTGVTEAFF. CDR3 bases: TGCGCCAGCAGTGAGTCGAGGACAGGGGTAACTGAAGCTTTCTTT.

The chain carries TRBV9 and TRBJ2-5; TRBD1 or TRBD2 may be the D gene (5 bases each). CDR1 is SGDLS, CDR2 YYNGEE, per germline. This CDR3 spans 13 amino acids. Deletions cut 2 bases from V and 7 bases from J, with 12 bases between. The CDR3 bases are TGTGCCAGCAGCGTTGAGGGGAAAGGGACCCAGTACTTC. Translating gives CASSVEGKGTQYF.

The CDR3 DNA is TGTGCCAGCACCGTGACAGGGACCGAGCAGTACTTC. Protein: CASTVTGTEQYF. This sequence joins TRBV28 and TRBJ2-7, with 7 bases fitting TRBD1. V lost 7 bases, J lost 6 bases, and 6 bases stayed unmatched. CDR1 and CDR2 from the germline V gene are MDHEN and SYDVKM. CDR3 length: 12 residues.

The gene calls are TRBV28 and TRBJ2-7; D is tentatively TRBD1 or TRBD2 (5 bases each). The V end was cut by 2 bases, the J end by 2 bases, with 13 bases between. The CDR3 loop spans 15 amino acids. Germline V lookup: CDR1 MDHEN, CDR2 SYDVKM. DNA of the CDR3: TGTGCCAGCAGTTTACCCTCTGGGGGTACCTACGAGCAGTACTTC. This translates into CASSLPSGGTYEQYF.

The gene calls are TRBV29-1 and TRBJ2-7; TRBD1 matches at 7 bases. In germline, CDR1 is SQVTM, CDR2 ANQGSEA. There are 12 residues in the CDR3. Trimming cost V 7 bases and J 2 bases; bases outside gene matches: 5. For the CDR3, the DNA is TGCAGCGCTAGACAGGGAACCTACGAGCAGTACTTC. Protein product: CSARQGTYEQYF.

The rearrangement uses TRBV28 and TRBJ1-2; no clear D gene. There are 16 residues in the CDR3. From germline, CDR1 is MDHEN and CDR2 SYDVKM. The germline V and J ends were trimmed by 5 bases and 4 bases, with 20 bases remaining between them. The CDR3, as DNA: TGTGCCAGCAGTACACCCGACGGGTCGGAGTTCTATGGCTACACCTTC. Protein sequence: CASSTPDGSEFYGYTF.

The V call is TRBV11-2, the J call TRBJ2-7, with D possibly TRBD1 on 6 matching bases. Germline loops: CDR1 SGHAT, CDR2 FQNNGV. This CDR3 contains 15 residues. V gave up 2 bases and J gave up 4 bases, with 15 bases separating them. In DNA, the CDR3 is TGTGCCAGCAGCTTAATACTGGGGGCCGGATACGAGCAGTACTTC. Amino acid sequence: CASSLILGAGYEQYF.

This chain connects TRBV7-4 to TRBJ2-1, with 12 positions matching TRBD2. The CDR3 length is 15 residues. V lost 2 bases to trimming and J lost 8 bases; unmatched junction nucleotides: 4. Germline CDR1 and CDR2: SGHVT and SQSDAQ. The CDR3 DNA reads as TGTGCCAGCAGCTTACCTCTAGCGGGAGGGGATGAGCAGTTCTTC. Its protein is CASSLPLAGGDEQFF.

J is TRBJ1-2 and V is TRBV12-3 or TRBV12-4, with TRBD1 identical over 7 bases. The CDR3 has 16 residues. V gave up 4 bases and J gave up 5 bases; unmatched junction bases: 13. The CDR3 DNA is TGTGCCAGCAGTTCCGGGGGCCCCCGGGACAGATATGGCTACACCTTC. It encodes CASSSGGPRDRYGYTF.

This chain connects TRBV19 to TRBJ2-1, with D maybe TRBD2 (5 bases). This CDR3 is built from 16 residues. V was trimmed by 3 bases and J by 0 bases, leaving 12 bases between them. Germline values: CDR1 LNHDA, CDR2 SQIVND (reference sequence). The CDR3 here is CASSIFGLFSYNEQFF. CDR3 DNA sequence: TGTGCCAGTAGTATCTTCGGACTGTTCTCCTACAATGAGCAGTTCTTC.

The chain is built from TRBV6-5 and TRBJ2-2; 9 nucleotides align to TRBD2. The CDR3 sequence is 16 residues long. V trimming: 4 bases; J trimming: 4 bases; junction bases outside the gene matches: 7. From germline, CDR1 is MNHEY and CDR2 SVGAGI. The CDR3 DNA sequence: TGTGCCAGCAGTTTCGGAGCGGGGGGCCCCACCGGGGAGCTGTTTTTT. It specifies CASSFGAGGPTGELFF.